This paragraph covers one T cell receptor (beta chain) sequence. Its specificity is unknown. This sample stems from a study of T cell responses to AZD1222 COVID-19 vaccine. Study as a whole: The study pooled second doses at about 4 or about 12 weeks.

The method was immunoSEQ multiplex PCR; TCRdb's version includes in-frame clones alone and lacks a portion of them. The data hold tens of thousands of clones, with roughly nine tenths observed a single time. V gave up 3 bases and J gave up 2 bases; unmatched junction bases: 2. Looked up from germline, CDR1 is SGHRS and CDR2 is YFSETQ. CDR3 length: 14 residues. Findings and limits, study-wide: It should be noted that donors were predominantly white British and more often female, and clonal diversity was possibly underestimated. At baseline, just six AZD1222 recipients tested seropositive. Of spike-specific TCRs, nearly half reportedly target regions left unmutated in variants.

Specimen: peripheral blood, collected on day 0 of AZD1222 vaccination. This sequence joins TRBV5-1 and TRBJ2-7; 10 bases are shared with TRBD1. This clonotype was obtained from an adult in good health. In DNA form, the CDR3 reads TGCGCCAGCAGCTCCGGGACAGGGGCCTACGAGCAGTACTTC. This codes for CASSSGTGAYEQYF.